The 19 T cell receptor beta chains reported below all come from one sample, sequenced in a study of response to subunit inactivated influenza vaccine. TCRdb fed the RT-PCR reads into MiXCR, producing one record per CDR3 protein. Among 650,000 to 800,000 distinct CDR3 sequences, roughly 13% were seen once, and the ten largest hold 5.5% to 7%. The sample here was PBMCs from blood, taken less than 15 days before vaccination. The receptor set was obtained from a man between 45 and 60 years old who received an inactivated influenza vaccine.

In this sample, this clonotype turned up a few times. V gene TRBV6-1 combines with J gene TRBJ2-3; weak D call: TRBD1 (6 bases). This CDR3 comprises 16 residues. The germline V and J ends were trimmed by 6 bases and 0 bases, with 16 bases remaining between them. The V gene's germline CDR1 is MNHNS and CDR2 SASEGT. The CDR3 is CASRTRAGASTDTQYF. In DNA form, the CDR3 reads TGTGCCAGCAGAACTAGGGCAGGGGCTAGCACAGATACGCAGTATTTT.

This clonotype was detected ten times or more. The chain is built from TRBV5-1 and TRBJ2-5; D unresolved. There are 13 residues in the CDR3. The germline CDR1 and CDR2 sequences are SGHRS and YFSETQ. Trimming left V 4 bases short and J 0 bases short, with 7 bases between. The CDR3 nucleotides read TGCGCCAGCAGCCCCGAGGACCAAGAGACCCAGTACTTC. Translating it yields CASSPEDQETQYF.

The table lists this clonotype with a few counts. The chain combines TRBV20-1 with TRBJ2-5, with D hard to call. Germline CDR1 is DFQATT and CDR2 is SNEGSKA (reference sequence). The CDR3 has 13 amino acids. Between the trimmed V and J ends, which lost 3 bases and 3 bases, there was a span of 11 bases. The CDR3 loop reads CSARDRLKETQYF. The CDR3 nucleotides are TGCAGTGCTAGGGACCGGTTAAAAGAGACCCAGTACTTC.

This clonotype occurred once. The V and J genes are TRBV10-3 and TRBJ1-6; tentatively, D is TRBD1 (6 bases). Trimming shortened V by 2 bases and J by 6 bases, and 14 bases separated the two germline ends. This CDR3 has 16 residues. Germline V gene lookup returns CDR1 ENHRY and CDR2 SYGVKD. The CDR3 region is CAISEALRGSNSPLHF. CDR3 sequence (DNA): TGTGCCATCAGTGAGGCCCTAAGGGGGAGTAATTCACCCCTCCACTTT.

V gene TRBV2 combines with J gene TRBJ1-2; D is unresolved. V was cut by 1 base and J by 5 bases, with 14 bases left in between. There are 15 residues in the CDR3. Germline values: CDR1 SNHLY, CDR2 FYNNEI. CDR3 bases: TGTGCCAGCAGTGAAGACGAGCGCGGATCGTATGGCTACACCTTC. Its translation: CASSEDERGSYGYTF.

In its sample, this clonotype was seen a few times. This chain connects TRBV7-9 to TRBJ2-1; a weak D match, TRBD2 (7 bases). V gave up 1 base and J gave up 4 bases, with 11 bases separating them. Germline V gene data show CDR1 as SEHNR and CDR2 as FQNEAQ (reference sequence). There are 15 residues in the CDR3. The CDR3 loop reads CASSLDGGRYNEQFF. CDR3 bases: TGTGCCAGCAGCTTAGACGGGGGGCGGTACAATGAGCAGTTCTTC.

CDR3 residues: CAISESGHSNQPQHF. CDR3 in DNA: TGTGCCATCAGTGAGTCCGGACATAGCAATCAGCCCCAGCATTTT. This chain uses TRBV10-3 with TRBJ1-5, with a tentative D call TRBD1 (5 bases). V was trimmed by 0 bases and J by 0 bases, leaving 6 bases between them. The CDR3 is made up of 15 amino acids. In germline, CDR1 is ENHRY, CDR2 SYGVKD.

The chain is built from TRBV7-9 and TRBJ2-1; D gene unclear. The V and J ends lost 6 bases and 7 bases respectively, with 13 bases between them. CDR1 is SEHNR and CDR2 is FQNEAQ in the germline V gene (reference sequence). The length of the CDR3 is 13 residues. The CDR3 sequence: CASRGPPRNEQFF. The CDR3, as DNA: TGTGCCAGCAGAGGGCCCCCCAGGAATGAGCAGTTCTTC. Using reference TRBV7-9 and TRBJ2-1 for the parts outside the CDR3, the full variable domain is DTGVSQNPRHKITKRGQNVTFRCDPISEHNRLYWYRQTLGQGPEFLTYFQNEAQLEKSRLLSDRFSAERPKGSFSTLEIQRTEQGDSAMYLCASRGPPRNEQFFGPGTRLTVL.

The chain couples TRBV4-3 to TRBJ1-1; 7 bases fit TRBD1. The CDR3 extends over 16 amino acids. CDR1 and CDR2 (germline): LGHNA, YSLEER. V lost 2 bases, J lost 1 base, and 7 bases stayed unmatched. The CDR3 sequence: CASSQYHRQGNTEAFF. Here the CDR3 DNA reads TGCGCCAGCAGCCAATATCATCGACAGGGGAACACTGAAGCTTTCTTT.

The J gene is TRBJ2-1, the V gene TRBV9; no firm D call. Germline CDR1 and CDR2: SGDLS and YYNGEE. Trimming took 0 bases from V and 3 from J, leaving 7 bases between them. The CDR3 totals 14 residues. CDR3 bases: TGTGCCAGCAGCGTAGTTGGACGCTACAATGAGCAGTTCTTC. Residues: CASSVVGRYNEQFF.

This clonotype was found a few times. J is TRBJ1-5 and V is TRBV12-3 or TRBV12-4, with D possibly being TRBD1 (6 bases). V lost 6 bases and J 0 bases, leaving 18 bases between the germline ends. This CDR3 contains 17 residues. The CDR3 bases are TGTGCCAGCAGCCAGGGGAGGGCCCACCCTAGCAATCAGCCCCAGCATTTT. Residues: CASSQGRAHPSNQPQHF.

CDR3 in amino acids: CSARPGQGVFEQFF. The CDR3, as DNA: TGCAGTGCTAGGCCGGGACAGGGCGTTTTCGAGCAGTTCTTC. The gene calls are TRBV20-1 and TRBJ2-1; TRBD1 aligns across 9 bases. CDR3 length: 14 amino acids. Per germline, CDR1 DFQATT and CDR2 SNEGSKA (reference sequence). The junction had 10 bases not matched to a gene; V was cut back by 3 bases and J by 10 bases.

This clonotype has only a few counts. The J gene is TRBJ1-5, the V gene TRBV7-8; D gene ambiguous. The germline gives CDR1 SGHVS, CDR2 FQNEAQ. The CDR3 is 15 residues long. Trimming took 1 base from V and 3 from J, leaving 10 bases between them. CDR3 coding DNA: TGTGCCAGCAGCTTAGGGCAGGTAGACAATCAGCCCCAGCATTTT. Translation gives CASSLGQVDNQPQHF.

The rearrangement uses TRBV7-9 and TRBJ2-7; weak D call: TRBD2 (5 bases). The CDR3 runs 14 residues. Germline CDR1 reads SEHNR; CDR2 reads FQNEAQ (reference sequence). The V gene lost 5 bases and the J gene lost 0 bases, with 11 bases spanning the gap. The CDR3 DNA sequence: TGTGCCAGCAGCCCGAGGGCGGCCTCCTACGAGCAGTACTTC. Translating it yields CASSPRAASYEQYF.

The CDR3 DNA reads TGTGCCAGCAGCTTAACCCGGGACAGGGATGGGAACACTGAAGCTTTCTTT. Protein sequence: CASSLTRDRDGNTEAFF. This chain connects TRBV7-9 to TRBJ1-1; the match to TRBD1 covers 9 bases. Trimming at V came to 2 bases and at J to 1 base, leaving 8 bases not matched to a gene. There are 17 residues in the CDR3. In germline, CDR1 is SEHNR, CDR2 FQNEAQ (reference sequence).

This clonotype occurred a few times. CDR3 sequence: CSAPSSSETQYF. The CDR3 nucleotides are TGCAGTGCTCCCTCATCCTCGGAGACCCAGTACTTC. The V and J genes are TRBV20-1 and TRBJ2-5; no clear D. V dropped 5 bases and J dropped 5 bases, with 12 bases sitting between them. CDR3 length: 12 residues. Per the germline V gene, CDR1 is DFQATT and CDR2 is SNEGSKA (reference sequence).

V and J are TRBV20-1 and TRBJ2-7; maybe TRBD1 (6 bases). Germline CDR1 and CDR2: DFQATT and SNEGSKA (reference sequence). Trimming removed 3 bases at V and 0 bases at J, with 12 bases between. CDR3 length: 14 residues. CDR3 sequence (DNA): TGCAGTGCTAGTGGGGACATGCTCTCCTACGAGCAGTACTTC. It specifies CSASGDMLSYEQYF.

This clonotype turned up a few times. The genes are TRBV7-9 and TRBJ2-1; 11 bases are a match to TRBD2. This CDR3 comprises 16 residues. The germline CDR1 and CDR2 sequences are SEHNR and FQNEAQ (reference sequence). V was clipped by 2 bases and J by 8 bases; unmatched bases: 8. The CDR3 nucleotides read TGTGCCAGCAGCTTATTGCTAGCGGGAGGCGGGTATGAGCAGTTCTTC. Translation gives CASSLLLAGGGYEQFF.

The V gene is TRBV20-1, the J gene TRBJ2-1, with D possibly TRBD2 on 6 matching bases. Germline assignment: CDR1 DFQATT and CDR2 SNEGSKA (reference sequence). The ends were cut back, 0 bases at V and 3 bases at J, with 18 bases in the middle. The CDR3 has 17 amino acids. CDR3 bases: TGCAGTGCTAGAGACCAAACCCTAGCGAGGGGCTACAATGAGCAGTTCTTC. It is translated as CSARDQTLARGYNEQFF.